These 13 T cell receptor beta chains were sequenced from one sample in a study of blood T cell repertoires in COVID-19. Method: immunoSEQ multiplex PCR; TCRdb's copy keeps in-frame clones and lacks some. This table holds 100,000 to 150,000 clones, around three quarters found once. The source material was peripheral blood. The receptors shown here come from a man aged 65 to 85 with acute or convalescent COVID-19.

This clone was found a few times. CDR3 loop: CASSLGQGGFGTEAFF. Written as DNA, the CDR3 is TGTGCCAGCTCACTAGGACAGGGCGGGTTCGGCACTGAAGCTTTCTTT. The chain recombines TRBV18 with TRBJ1-1, with TRBD1 identical over 8 bases. CDR3 length equals 16 residues. The germline V gene encodes CDR1 KGHSH and CDR2 LQKENI. V lost 4 bases to trimming and J lost 4 bases; unmatched junction nucleotides: 11. The full variable domain, completed using reference TRBV18 and TRBJ1-1, is NAGVMQNPRHLVRRRGQEARLRCSPMKGHSHVYWYRQLPEEGLKFMVYLQKENIIDESGMPKERFSAEFPKEGPSILRIQQVVRGDSAAYFCASSLGQGGFGTEAFFGQGTRLTVV.

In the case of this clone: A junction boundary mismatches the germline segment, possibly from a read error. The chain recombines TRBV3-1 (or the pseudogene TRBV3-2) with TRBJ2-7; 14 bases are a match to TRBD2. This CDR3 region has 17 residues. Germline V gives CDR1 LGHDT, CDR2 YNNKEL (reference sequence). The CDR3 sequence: CASRQGTSGSSSYEQYF. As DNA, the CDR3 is TGTGCCAGCAGACAAGGGACTAGCGGGAGCAGCTCCTACGAGCAGTACTTC.

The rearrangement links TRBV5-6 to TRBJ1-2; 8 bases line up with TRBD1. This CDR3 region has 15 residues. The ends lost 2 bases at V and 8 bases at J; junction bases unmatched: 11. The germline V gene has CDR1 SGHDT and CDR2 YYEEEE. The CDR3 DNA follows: TGTGCCAGCAGCTTAAGGACAGGGCTGGGGGGAGGCTACACCTTC. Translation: CASSLRTGLGGGYTF.

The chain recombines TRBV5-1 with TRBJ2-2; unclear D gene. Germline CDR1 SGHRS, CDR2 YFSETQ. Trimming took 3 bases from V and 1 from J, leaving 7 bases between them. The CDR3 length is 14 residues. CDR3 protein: CASSYRRNTGELFF. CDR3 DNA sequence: TGCGCCAGCAGCTACCGGAGGAACACCGGGGAGCTGTTTTTT.

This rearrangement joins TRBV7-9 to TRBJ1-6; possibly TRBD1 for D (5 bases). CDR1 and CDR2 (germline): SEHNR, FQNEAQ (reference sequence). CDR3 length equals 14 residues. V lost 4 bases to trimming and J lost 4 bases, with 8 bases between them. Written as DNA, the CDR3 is TGTGCCAGCAGCTCGGACATTTATAATTCACCCCTCCACTTT. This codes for CASSSDIYNSPLHF.

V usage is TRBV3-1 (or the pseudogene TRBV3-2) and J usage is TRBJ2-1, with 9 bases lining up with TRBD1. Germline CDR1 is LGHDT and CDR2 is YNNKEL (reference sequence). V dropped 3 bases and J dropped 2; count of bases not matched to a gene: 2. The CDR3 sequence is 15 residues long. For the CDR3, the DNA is TGTGCCAGCAGCCAGGGGACAGGGACCTACAATGAGCAGTTCTTC. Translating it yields CASSQGTGTYNEQFF.

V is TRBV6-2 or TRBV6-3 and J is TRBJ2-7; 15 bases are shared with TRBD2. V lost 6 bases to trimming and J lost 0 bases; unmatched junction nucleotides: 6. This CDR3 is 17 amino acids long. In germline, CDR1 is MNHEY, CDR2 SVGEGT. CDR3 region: CASSSGLAGGSSYEQYF. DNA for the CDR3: TGTGCCAGCAGCTCCGGACTAGCGGGAGGGAGCTCCTACGAGCAGTACTTC.

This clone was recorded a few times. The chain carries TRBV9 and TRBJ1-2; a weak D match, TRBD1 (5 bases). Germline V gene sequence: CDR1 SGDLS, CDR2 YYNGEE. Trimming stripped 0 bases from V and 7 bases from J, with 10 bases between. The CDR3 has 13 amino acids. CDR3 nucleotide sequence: TGTGCCAGCAGCGTAGTTGGAGGGACTGGCTACACCTTC. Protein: CASSVVGGTGYTF.

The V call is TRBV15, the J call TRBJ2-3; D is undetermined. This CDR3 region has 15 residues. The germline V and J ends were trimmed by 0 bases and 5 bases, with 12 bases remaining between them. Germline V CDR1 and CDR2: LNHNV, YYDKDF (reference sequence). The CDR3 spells CATSRDRTILDTQYF. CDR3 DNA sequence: TGTGCCACCAGCAGAGATCGAACAATCCTAGATACGCAGTATTTT.

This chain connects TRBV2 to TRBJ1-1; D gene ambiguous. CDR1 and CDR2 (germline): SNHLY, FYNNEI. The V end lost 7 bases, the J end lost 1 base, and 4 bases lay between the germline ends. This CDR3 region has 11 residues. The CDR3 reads CASTGNTEAFF. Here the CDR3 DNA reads TGTGCCAGCACAGGGAACACTGAAGCTTTCTTT.

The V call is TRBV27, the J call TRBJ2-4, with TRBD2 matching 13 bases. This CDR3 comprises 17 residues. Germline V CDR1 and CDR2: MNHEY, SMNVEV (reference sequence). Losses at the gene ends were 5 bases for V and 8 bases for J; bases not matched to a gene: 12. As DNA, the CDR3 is TGTGCCAGCAGTAATCTCTTACTAGCGGGAGGGCGTGACATTCAGTACTTC. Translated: CASSNLLLAGGRDIQYF.

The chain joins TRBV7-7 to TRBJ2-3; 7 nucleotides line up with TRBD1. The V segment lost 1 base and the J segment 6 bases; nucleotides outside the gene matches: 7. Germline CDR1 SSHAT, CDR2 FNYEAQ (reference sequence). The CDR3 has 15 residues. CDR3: CASSLGDRARDTQYF. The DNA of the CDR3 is TGTGCCAGCAGCTTAGGAGACAGGGCGCGGGATACGCAGTATTTT.

The CDR3 DNA is TGTGCCAGCAGCCGAGGACAGGGGGCTGCAATACTAGACTCTGGGGCCAACGTCCTGACTTTC. This translates into CASSRGQGAAILDSGANVLTF. The chain combines TRBV6-6 with TRBJ2-6; 11 bases map to TRBD1. CDR1 is MNHNY, CDR2 SVGAGI, per germline (reference sequence). The CDR3 totals 21 residues. After removal of 6 bases from V and 0 bases from J, the junction contained 16 bases not matched to a gene.